The rows below give T cell receptor beta chains drawn from one sample of a study of T cell responses to AZD1222 COVID-19 vaccine. Repertoires were generated with immunoSEQ multiplex PCR, while TCRdb's copy carries only in-frame clones and drops some. Altogether 150,000 to 200,000 clones are present, over 80% being singletons, with the ten largest covering 2.7%. The sequenced sample was peripheral blood, obtained on day 0 of MenACWY control vaccination. The receptors were gathered from an adult in good health. The CDR3 runs from the conserved cysteine through the conserved F or W. D genes are given only for firm matches. Clone size is stated in some rows and not others, as once, few, many or a class when expanded.

J: TRBJ1-5; D: .; V: TRBV28; size: once; DNA: TGTGCCAGCAGTTATGGGTTAAAGAATCAGCCCCAGCATTTT; CDR3: CASSYGLKNQPQHF
J: TRBJ2-2; D: .; V: TRBV5-1; size: once; DNA: TGCGCCAGCATTCCAGGAGCCTTACTTTCAGGGGACACCGGGGAGCTGTTTTTT; CDR3: CASIPGALLSGDTGELFF
J: TRBJ1-1; D: .; V: TRBV30; size: .; DNA: TGTGCCTGGACACGGGACGCCACTGAAGCTTTCTTT; CDR3: CAWTRDATEAFF
J: TRBJ1-3; D: .; V: TRBV7-2; size: .; DNA: TGTGCCAGCAGCTTACGCGCAGGGAGCTCTGGAAACACCATATATTTT; CDR3: CASSLRAGSSGNTIYF
J: TRBJ2-7; D: TRBD2; V: TRBV7-9; size: once; DNA: TGTGCCAGCAGCTACTACGGGGGGAGTACCTACGAGCAGTACTTC; CDR3: CASSYYGGSTYEQYF
J: TRBJ2-7; D: .; V: TRBV5-1; size: .; DNA: TGCGCCAGCAGCTTGCAGGAGCGCCACGAGCAGTACTTC; CDR3: CASSLQERHEQYF
J: TRBJ1-3; D: .; V: TRBV18; size: .; DNA: TGTGCCAGCTCACCTCTTCCAGGGACGTCTGGAAACACCATATATTTT; CDR3: CASSPLPGTSGNTIYF
J: TRBJ2-2; D: .; V: TRBV2; size: few; DNA: TGTGCCAGCGTTACTGGCACCGGGGAGCTGTTTTTT; CDR3: CASVTGTGELFF
J: TRBJ2-7; D: TRBD2; V: TRBV2; size: .; DNA: TGTGCCAGCAGTGCGGGAGGAACCTACGAGCAGTACTTC; CDR3: CASSAGGTYEQYF
J: TRBJ2-6; D: .; V: TRBV5-1; size: .; DNA: TGCGCCAGCAGCTTGGTGGGGGCTGGGGCCAACGTCCTGACTTTC; CDR3: CASSLVGAGANVLTF
J: TRBJ1-6; D: .; V: TRBV23-1; size: once; DNA: TGCGCCAGCAGTCACCCCCTCCGGGACACCCATTATAATTCACCCCTCCACTTT; CDR3: CASSHPLRDTHYNSPLHF
J: TRBJ1-2; D: .; V: TRBV6-5; size: .; DNA: TGTGCCACCCACAGCTATGGCTACACCTTC; CDR3: CATHSYGYTF
J: TRBJ1-5; D: .; V: TRBV2; size: .; DNA: TGTGCCAGCAGATTGACAGACACCAATCAGCCCCAGCATTTT; CDR3: CASRLTDTNQPQHF
J: TRBJ1-1; D: .; V: TRBV12-5; size: .; DNA: TGTGCTAGTGGTTTGGCGGAGGGAGGCACTGAAGCTTTCTTT; CDR3: CASGLAEGGTEAFF